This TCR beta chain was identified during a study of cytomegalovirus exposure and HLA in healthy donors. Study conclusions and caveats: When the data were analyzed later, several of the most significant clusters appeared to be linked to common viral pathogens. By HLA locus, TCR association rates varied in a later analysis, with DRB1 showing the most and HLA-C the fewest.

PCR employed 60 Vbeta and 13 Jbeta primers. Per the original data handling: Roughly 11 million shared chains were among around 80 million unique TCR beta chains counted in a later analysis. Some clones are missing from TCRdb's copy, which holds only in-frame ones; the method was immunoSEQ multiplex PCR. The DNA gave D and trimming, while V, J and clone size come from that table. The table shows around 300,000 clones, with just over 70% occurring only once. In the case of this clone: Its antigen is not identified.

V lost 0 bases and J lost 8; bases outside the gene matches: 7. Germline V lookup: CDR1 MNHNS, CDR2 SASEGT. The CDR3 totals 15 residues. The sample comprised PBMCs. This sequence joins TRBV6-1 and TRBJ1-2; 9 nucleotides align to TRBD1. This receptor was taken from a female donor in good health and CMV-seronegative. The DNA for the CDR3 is TGTGCCAGCAGTGAAGCAGACAGGGGGGCCAGAGGCTACACCTTC. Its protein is CASSEADRGARGYTF.